This T cell receptor beta chain was captured by sequencing in a study of cytomegalovirus exposure and HLA in healthy donors. Study observations and caveats: On later analysis, the bulk of CMV-associated TCR beta chains appeared to be HLA-restricted. HLA allele associations emerged for roughly 17,000 TCR beta sequences in a later analysis, at 0.05 false discovery rate. The likely explanation for a cluster of highly shared sequence variants was sequencing artifact.

The CDR3 has 14 amino acids. CDR1 and CDR2 (germline): LNHDA, SQIVND (reference sequence). V dropped 6 bases and J dropped 2 bases, with 14 bases sitting between them. The PCR made use of 60 Vbeta and 13 Jbeta primers. Assay: immunoSEQ multiplex PCR; the TCRdb copy retains only in-frame clones and omits some. The profile shows roughly 130,000 clones, about 73% of them singletons. About this clone: The antigen is unknown.

The TCR comes from a woman between 45 and 60 years old in good health and CMV-seropositive. This sequence joins TRBV19 and TRBJ2-7; possible D gene TRBD1, 6 bases. Specimen: PBMCs. As DNA, the CDR3 is TGTGCCAGTAGGGCGAATGAGGGGGCCTACGAGCAGTACTTC. It translates to CASRANEGAYEQYF.